A selection of T cell receptor beta chains follows, all from one sample in a study of identical twins. TCRdb redid the calling of the 5' RACE reads with MiXCR, one entry per CDR3 protein. There are about 790,000 distinct CDR3 sequences in the sample; around a sixth occur only once, and under 15% lies in the top ten. This same sample was also part of a study on T cells expressing NK-cell markers.

What was sequenced was PBMCs. Receptors originate from a woman aged 18-30 years in good health. Each CDR3 is given with its conserved first and last residue. The order of the fields is clone size, D gene, V gene, J gene, CDR3 DNA, CDR3 protein. A D gene is named only where the DNA matches it firmly. Clone size is stated in some rows and not others, as once, few, many or a class when expanded.

size: few; D: TRBD2; V: TRBV4-2; J: TRBJ2-3; DNA: TGTGCCAGCAGCCAGACCCTAGCGGGGGGCACAGATACGCAGTATTTT; CDR3: CASSQTLAGGTDTQYF
size: .; D: .; V: TRBV7-8; J: TRBJ2-5; DNA: TGTGCCAGCAGCTTAGCGCATAAGCGGCAAGAGACCCAGTACTTC; CDR3: CASSLAHKRQETQYF
size: few; D: TRBD1; V: TRBV29-1; J: TRBJ1-2; DNA: TGCAGCGTTGAATTGCACAGGGGCTTAGGGTATGGCTACACCTTC; CDR3: CSVELHRGLGYGYTF
size: few; D: .; V: TRBV5-5; J: TRBJ2-6; DNA: TGTGCCAGCAGCTTGCAGTCCGCGAACTCTGGGGCCAACGTCCTGACTTTC; CDR3: CASSLQSANSGANVLTF
size: .; D: .; V: TRBV12-3/TRBV12-4; J: TRBJ2-3; DNA: TGTGCCAGCAGTTCGGTCGGGGGGCGGGTGACAGATACGCAGTATTTT; CDR3: CASSSVGGRVTDTQYF
size: few; D: TRBD2; V: TRBV25-1; J: TRBJ2-5; DNA: TGTGCCAGCAGTGTACCGGACTACCGGGGGGAGGAGACCCAGTACTTC; CDR3: CASSVPDYRGEETQYF
size: .; D: TRBD1; V: TRBV11-2; J: TRBJ2-5; DNA: TGTGCCAGCAGCTTTTACAGGGACAGGGGGGAGACCCAGTACTTC; CDR3: CASSFYRDRGETQYF
size: .; D: TRBD2; V: TRBV9; J: TRBJ2-7; DNA: TGTGCCAGCAGCGTAGGGCTAGCGGGGGCCCGGGACTACGAGCAGTACTTC; CDR3: CASSVGLAGARDYEQYF
size: .; D: TRBD2; V: TRBV7-9; J: TRBJ2-1; DNA: TGTGCCAGCAGCGAAACTAGCGGGATGAATGAGCAGTTCTTC; CDR3: CASSETSGMNEQFF
size: .; D: .; V: TRBV10-3; J: TRBJ1-1; DNA: TGTGCCACCCTGGCCCAGGGCACCACTGAAGCTTTCTTT; CDR3: CATLAQGTTEAFF
size: few; D: .; V: TRBV29-1; J: TRBJ1-2; DNA: TGCAGCGTTGATATCGGACACTATGGCTACACCTTC; CDR3: CSVDIGHYGYTF
size: .; D: TRBD2; V: TRBV20-1; J: TRBJ2-1; DNA: TGCAGTGCAGGAACTAGCGGGGGCCCCAATGAGCAGTTCTTC; CDR3: CSAGTSGGPNEQFF
size: few; D: TRBD1; V: TRBV10-3; J: TRBJ2-7; DNA: TGTGCCATCAGGACTGGGACAGGGGAAGAGGGAAGAAAGTACGAGCAGTACTTC; CDR3: CAIRTGTGEEGRKYEQYF
size: .; D: .; V: TRBV3-1; J: TRBJ2-5; DNA: TGTGCCAGCAGCCAACCGTTTGGGACCCAGTACTTC; CDR3: CASSQPFGTQYF
size: few; D: TRBD1; V: TRBV12-3/TRBV12-4; J: TRBJ1-2; DNA: TGTGCCAGCAGGGACAGGGTGGAAGGCTACACCTTC; CDR3: CASRDRVEGYTF
size: many; D: TRBD1; V: TRBV5-1; J: TRBJ2-7; DNA: TGCGCCAGCAGCTCGGACAGGAATAAGCAGTACTTC; CDR3: CASSSDRNKQYF
size: many; D: .; V: TRBV6-5; J: TRBJ2-1; DNA: TGTGCCAGCAGCAAAGGAGAAGGTGAGCAGTTCTTC; CDR3: CASSKGEGEQFF
size: .; D: TRBD2; V: TRBV20-1; J: TRBJ2-7; DNA: TGCAGTGCCGCCTCATCTAGCGGGAGCTCCTACGAGCAGTACTTC; CDR3: CSAASSSGSSYEQYF
size: .; D: .; V: TRBV3-1; J: TRBJ2-6; DNA: TGTGCCAGCAGTTTCCGGGCCCTCTCTGGGGCCAACGTCCTGACTTTC; CDR3: CASSFRALSGANVLTF
size: many; D: .; V: TRBV12-3/TRBV12-4; J: TRBJ1-1; DNA: TGTGCCAGCAGCCTCAGGAGTACTGAAGCTTTCTTT; CDR3: CASSLRSTEAFF
size: many; D: .; V: TRBV12-3/TRBV12-4; J: TRBJ1-1; DNA: TGTGCCAGCAGTTTAGGAATCACTGAAGCTTTCTTT; CDR3: CASSLGITEAFF
size: few; D: .; V: TRBV2; J: TRBJ1-5; DNA: TGTGCCAGCAGTGAACAGGGAGCGGATCAGCCCCAGCATTTT; CDR3: CASSEQGADQPQHF
size: .; D: TRBD2; V: TRBV20-1; J: TRBJ2-5; DNA: TGCAGTGCCCAATGGGGAAGGAGCGGGAGAAGGGAGACCCAGTACTTC; CDR3: CSAQWGRSGRRETQYF
size: .; D: TRBD1; V: TRBV20-1; J: TRBJ2-7; DNA: TGCAGTGCTCCCGACAGGGGCGAGCAGTACTTC; CDR3: CSAPDRGEQYF
size: .; D: .; V: TRBV7-9; J: TRBJ2-7; DNA: TGTGCCAGCAGCCTCCTAGTGGACAGGCCGGGGGGTACCGAGCAGTACTTC; CDR3: CASSLLVDRPGGTEQYF
size: .; D: TRBD2; V: TRBV5-1; J: TRBJ2-3; DNA: TGCGCCAGCAGCTTGGAGCGGGGGGACTGGGATACGCAGTATTTT; CDR3: CASSLERGDWDTQYF
size: few; D: TRBD1; V: TRBV5-1; J: TRBJ1-1; DNA: TGCGCCAGCAGCGTGTGGACAGGGGCGGACACTGAAGCTTTCTTT; CDR3: CASSVWTGADTEAFF
size: few; D: TRBD1; V: TRBV18; J: TRBJ2-1; DNA: TGTGCCAGCTCACCACCGGGACAGGGTAACAATGAGCAGTTCTTC; CDR3: CASSPPGQGNNEQFF
size: .; D: TRBD2; V: TRBV11-2; J: TRBJ2-1; DNA: TGTGCCAGCAGCCTGAGCTATAGTAGCGGGAGGGATGAGCAGTTCTTC; CDR3: CASSLSYSSGRDEQFF
size: few; D: .; V: TRBV5-5; J: TRBJ2-3; DNA: TGTGCCAGCAGCTTGGATTTTGAGACCACAGATACGCAGTATTTT; CDR3: CASSLDFETTDTQYF
size: many; D: .; V: TRBV20-1; J: TRBJ1-3; DNA: TGCAGTGCTTGGTCTAGGACTTACTCTGGAAACACCATATATTTT; CDR3: CSAWSRTYSGNTIYF
size: few; D: TRBD2; V: TRBV9; J: TRBJ2-1; DNA: TGTGCCAGCAGCACTCGGACTAGCGGGAGTGTGAATGAGCAGTTCTTC; CDR3: CASSTRTSGSVNEQFF
size: few; D: .; V: TRBV15; J: TRBJ2-1; DNA: TGTGCCACCAGCAGAGATAGGATGGGCCGTGAGTTCTTC; CDR3: CATSRDRMGREFF
size: few; D: TRBD2; V: TRBV5-1; J: TRBJ2-7; DNA: TGCGCCACCTCCCCATCCGCGGGAGTCCCGCTCGAGCAGTACTTC; CDR3: CATSPSAGVPLEQYF
size: .; D: TRBD1; V: TRBV6-1; J: TRBJ2-7; DNA: TGTGCCAGCAGTCCCCGGACAGGGGGTTCTGAGCAGTACTTC; CDR3: CASSPRTGGSEQYF
size: .; D: .; V: TRBV7-2; J: TRBJ2-5; DNA: TGTGCCAGCAGCTTAGCGAGAGGGGCGGGGGAGACCCAGTACTTC; CDR3: CASSLARGAGETQYF
size: .; D: .; V: TRBV20-1; J: TRBJ1-1; DNA: TGCAGTGCTAGAGAGGGTGGTGGGATTCCTTTCTTT; CDR3: CSAREGGGIPFF
size: .; D: .; V: TRBV6-2/TRBV6-3; J: TRBJ2-7; DNA: TGTGCCAGCAAAAGAGAGCCATTCTCCTACGAGCAGTACTTC; CDR3: CASKREPFSYEQYF
size: few; D: .; V: TRBV20-1; J: TRBJ2-1; DNA: TGCAGTGCTACGACGGGCGGGGCCTACAATGAGCAGTTCTTC; CDR3: CSATTGGAYNEQFF
size: .; D: .; V: TRBV12-3/TRBV12-4; J: TRBJ1-2; DNA: TGTGCCAGCAGTTTTGGGGAGGACTATGGCTACACCTTC; CDR3: CASSFGEDYGYTF
size: few; D: TRBD2; V: TRBV29-1; J: TRBJ2-2; DNA: TGCAGCGTAAAAAATAGCGGGAGAGGCGGGGAGCTGTTTTTT; CDR3: CSVKNSGRGGELFF
size: few; D: TRBD2; V: TRBV5-6; J: TRBJ2-1; DNA: TGTGCCAGCAGCGAGCACGGGAGGGCCGTCGGGCAGTTCTTC; CDR3: CASSEHGRAVGQFF
size: few; D: .; V: TRBV7-2; J: TRBJ2-5; DNA: TGTGCCAGCACCACTCCGTCGAGGTGGCGCGAAGAGACCCAGTACTTC; CDR3: CASTTPSRWREETQYF
size: .; D: .; V: TRBV18; J: TRBJ2-3; DNA: TGTGCCAGCTCCCTTTCCGTACAGGGTGATACGCAGTATTTT; CDR3: CASSLSVQGDTQYF
size: few; D: TRBD2; V: TRBV20-1; J: TRBJ2-1; DNA: TGCAGTGCCACAAGGCGGATGGGAATAGCGGGAGTTCACAATGAGCAGTTCTTC; CDR3: CSATRRMGIAGVHNEQFF
size: few; D: TRBD1; V: TRBV3-1; J: TRBJ1-6; DNA: TGTGCCAGCAGCCAAGGGACAGGGGCTTCACCCCTCCACTTT; CDR3: CASSQGTGASPLHF
size: few; D: TRBD1; V: TRBV19; J: TRBJ2-1; DNA: TGTGCCAGTAGTACCGGACAGGGGACTTACTACAATGAGCAGTTCTTC; CDR3: CASSTGQGTYYNEQFF
size: few; D: .; V: TRBV5-1; J: TRBJ2-1; DNA: TGCGCCAGCAGCTTGGGAGAATTCTCCTACAATGAGCAGTTCTTC; CDR3: CASSLGEFSYNEQFF
size: few; D: .; V: TRBV7-9; J: TRBJ2-7; DNA: TGTGCCAGCAGCTCCCTGAACGGCTACGAGCAGTACTTC; CDR3: CASSSLNGYEQYF
size: few; D: TRBD2; V: TRBV10-2; J: TRBJ2-1; DNA: TGCGCCAGCAGTGATAAGCGGGAGACCTACAATGAGCAGTTCTTC; CDR3: CASSDKRETYNEQFF
size: many; D: .; V: TRBV14; J: TRBJ1-3; DNA: TGTGCCAGCAGCCCCCAGGGGACTGGAAACACCATATATTTT; CDR3: CASSPQGTGNTIYF
size: .; D: TRBD2; V: TRBV15; J: TRBJ2-1; DNA: TGTGCCACCAGCAGGGCCCCTAGCGGGTCATACAATGAGCAGTTCTTC; CDR3: CATSRAPSGSYNEQFF
size: .; D: .; V: TRBV20-1; J: TRBJ1-4; DNA: TGCAGTGCCGTAACATCTAAGGAAGCTAATGAAAAACTGTTTTTT; CDR3: CSAVTSKEANEKLFF
size: few; D: .; V: TRBV20-1; J: TRBJ1-2; DNA: TGCAGTGCTAGTAGGTCCTCTAACTATGGCTACACCTTC; CDR3: CSASRSSNYGYTF